The next 21 T cell receptor beta chains were all read from a single sample in a study of OX40 agonist ivuxolimab in advanced cancers. Clones were read by immunoSEQ multiplex PCR, and TCRdb kept only the in-frame ones, dropping some. This sample has under 25,000 clones; 83% occur once, and the top ten carry roughly 55%. Sequenced here: CD4+ or CD8+ T cells sorted from blood, sampled in a trial of the OX40 agonist ivuxolimab. All receptors come from an adult with an advanced solid tumor such as melanoma, head and neck, liver or kidney cancer.

The chain combines TRBV7-9 with TRBJ1-6; 10 bases are a match to TRBD1. The CDR3 has 16 residues. V lost 5 bases to trimming and J lost 8 bases; unmatched junction nucleotides: 9. The germline CDR1 and CDR2 sequences are SEHNR and FQNEAQ (reference sequence). CDR3 nucleotide sequence: TGTGCCAGCAGCCTACCCGGGACAGGGGATTATTCACCCCTCCACTTT. It specifies CASSLPGTGDYSPLHF.

This clone was detected only once. The chain joins TRBV21-1 to TRBJ1-2. TRBV21-1 is a pseudogene segment. There are 9 residues in the CDR3. As DNA, the CDR3 is TGTGCCAGCACCCATGGCTACACCTTC. This translates into CASTHGYTF.

V usage is TRBV7-9 and J usage is TRBJ2-2; weak D call: TRBD1 (6 bases). Germline V gene data show CDR1 as SEHNR and CDR2 as FQNEAQ (reference sequence). CDR3 length: 15 amino acids. Trimming stripped 1 base from V and 4 bases from J, with 10 bases between. Written as DNA, the CDR3 is TGTGCCAGCAGCTTAGGGGGGCAGGCCACCGGGGAGCTGTTTTTT. It is translated as CASSLGGQATGELFF.

The chain joins TRBV7-3 to TRBJ2-1; TRBD2 aligns across 9 bases. The CDR3 is 15 residues long. Germline V lookup: CDR1 SGHTA, CDR2 FQGTGA. Trimming at V came to 1 base and at J to 3 bases, leaving 1 base not matched to a gene. CDR3 coding DNA: TGTGCCAGCAGCTTAATAGCGGGGGACTACAATGAGCAGTTCTTC. Translated: CASSLIAGDYNEQFF.

This clone came up once. The genes are TRBV23-1 and TRBJ1-3; D ambiguous. TRBV23-1 is designated an ORF whose function remains uncertain. This CDR3 contains 16 residues. Trimming pared 1 base from V and 0 bases from J, leaving 10 bases between. The chain's CDR3 is CASSQYTINSGNTIYF. In DNA form, the CDR3 reads TGCGCCAGCAGTCAATACACCATCAACTCTGGAAACACCATATATTTT.

V usage is TRBV9 and J usage is TRBJ2-2, with 9 positions matching TRBD1. Germline lookup yields CDR1 SGDLS and CDR2 YYNGEE. Trimming removed 3 bases from V and 8 bases from J; junction bases left unmatched: 2. The CDR3 spans 13 residues. The CDR3 protein is CASSDRGRGELFF. CDR3 DNA sequence: TGTGCCAGCAGCGACAGGGGGCGAGGGGAGCTGTTTTTT.

CDR3: CASSGAGFSGGTDTQYF. CDR3 coding DNA: TGTGCCAGCAGCGGAGCAGGGTTTAGCGGGGGAACAGATACGCAGTATTTT. This sequence joins TRBV5-6 and TRBJ2-3, with TRBD2 identical over 9 bases. V lost 4 bases, J lost 3 bases, and 12 bases stayed unmatched. This CDR3 region has 17 residues. Germline V CDR1 and CDR2: SGHDT, YYEEEE.

The table lists this clone with many counts. The rearrangement links TRBV4-3 to TRBJ2-3; D may be TRBD2 (5 bases). Germline CDR1 and CDR2: LGHNA and YSLEER. The CDR3 totals 16 residues. V was clipped by 0 bases and J by 3 bases, with 13 bases between them. In DNA form, the CDR3 reads TGCGCCAGCAGCCAAGATCCACTAGAAGGGACAGATACGCAGTATTTT. Its protein product is CASSQDPLEGTDTQYF.

This clone occurred many times. Germline and junction disagree at one end, which may indicate a read error. This chain joins TRBV10-2 and TRBJ2-7; possible D gene TRBD2, 6 bases. Germline CDR1 reads WSHSY; CDR2 reads SAAADI. The CDR3 consists of 14 residues. CDR3 nucleotide sequence: TGCGCCAGCAGTGAGGGGGGGACCCCCTACCAGCAGTACTTC. Translation gives CASSEGGTPYQQYF.

The rearrangement joins TRBV9 to TRBJ1-6, with unresolved D. Deletions cut 3 bases from V and 2 bases from J, with 12 bases between. From germline, CDR1 is SGDLS and CDR2 YYNGEE. The CDR3 has 16 amino acids. The CDR3 loop is CASSATGEPYNSPLHF. The CDR3 coding sequence is TGTGCCAGCAGCGCGACCGGGGAACCCTATAATTCACCCCTCCACTTT. The whole variable domain, remainder taken from reference TRBV9 and TRBJ1-6, is DSGVTQTPKHLITATGQRVTLRCSPRSGDLSVYWYQQSLDQGLQFLIQYYNGEERAKGNILERFSAQQFPDLHSELNLSSLELGDSALYFCASSATGEPYNSPLHFGNGTRLTVT.

This chain links TRBV25-1 with TRBJ2-1; perhaps TRBD2 as D (6 bases). The germline V and J ends were trimmed by 1 base and 2 bases, with 15 bases remaining between them. The CDR3 runs 17 residues. From germline, CDR1 is MGHDK and CDR2 SYGVNS. In DNA form, the CDR3 reads TGTGCCAGCAGTGAATTGGCGGCGCGGGGCCCCTACAATGAGCAGTTCTTC. Its protein is CASSELAARGPYNEQFF.

The rearrangement uses TRBV5-1 and TRBJ2-7, with D perhaps matching TRBD1 (5 bases). The V gene lost 3 bases and the J gene lost 1 base, with 8 bases spanning the gap. This CDR3 comprises 13 residues. Germline V gene sequence: CDR1 SGHRS, CDR2 YFSETQ. DNA for the CDR3: TGCGCCAGCAGCTCCAGGGAATCCTACGAGCAGTACTTC. It yields the protein CASSSRESYEQYF.

The CDR3 protein is CASSQVYPVGSPLHF. The CDR3 DNA sequence: TGTGCCAGCAGCCAAGTTTATCCAGTGGGATCACCCCTCCACTTT. This sequence joins TRBV14 and TRBJ1-6; D is uncertain. This CDR3 has 15 residues. The V end was cut by 1 base, the J end by 10 bases, with 14 bases between. The germline CDR1 and CDR2 sequences are SGHDN and FVKESK. Full variable domain (rest looked up from reference TRBV14 and TRBJ1-6): EAGVTQFPSHSVIEKGQTVTLRCDPISGHDNLYWYRRVMGKEIKFLLHFVKESKQDESGMPNNRFLAERTGGTYSTLKVQPAELEDSGVYFCASSQVYPVGSPLHFGNGTRLTVT.

In DNA form, the CDR3 reads TGCAGCGTTGGGGGGGTGACAGGGGATGTCTACGAGCAGTACTTC. Its protein is CSVGGVTGDVYEQYF. V gene TRBV29-1 combines with J gene TRBJ2-7; 8 nucleotides align to TRBD1. Trimming took 4 bases from V and 3 from J; bases not matched to a gene: 11. This CDR3 region has 15 residues. The germline V gene has CDR1 SQVTM and CDR2 ANQGSEA.

V gene TRBV6-4 combines with J gene TRBJ1-2; D call uncertain. Germline CDR1 and CDR2: MRHNA and SNTAGT. V lost 5 bases to trimming and J lost 0 bases, with 16 bases between them. This CDR3 spans 16 amino acids. Written as DNA, the CDR3 is TGTGCCAGCAGTCGGGATAGTACGGCGGCTAACTATGGCTACACCTTC. Translating gives CASSRDSTAANYGYTF.

The chain has TRBV19 and TRBJ2-1, with D possibly being TRBD1 (7 bases). The CDR3 extends over 14 amino acids. V shed 2 bases and J shed 8 bases, with 13 bases lying between them. CDR1 is LNHDA and CDR2 is SQIVND in the germline V gene (reference sequence). In DNA form, the CDR3 reads TGTGCCAGTAGTATACCACTCAGGGGGGATGAGCAGTTCTTC. It translates to CASSIPLRGDEQFF.

This clone has just one count. The V and J genes are TRBV5-4 and TRBJ1-1; no reliable D call. CDR3 length: 15 amino acids. Trimming cost V 0 bases and J 0 bases, with 9 bases left between them. CDR1 is SGHNT, CDR2 YYREEE, per germline (reference sequence). The CDR3 region is CASSLAPWMNTEAFF. In nucleotides, the CDR3 is TGTGCCAGCAGCTTGGCCCCGTGGATGAACACTGAAGCTTTCTTT. Based on the CDR3 plus reference TRBV5-4 and TRBJ1-1, the full variable domain is ETGVTQSPTHLIKTRGQQVTLRCSSQSGHNTVSWYQQALGQGPQFIFQYYREEENGRGNFPPRFSGLQFPNYSSELNVNALELDDSALYLCASSLAPWMNTEAFFGQGTRLTVV.

The chain couples TRBV6-1 to TRBJ1-1; D uncertain. V lost 8 bases and J lost 1, with 8 bases in between. Germline CDR1 MNHNS, CDR2 SASEGT. The CDR3 runs 12 residues. In DNA, the CDR3 is TGTGCCAGCGGACCAGCGAACACTGAAGCTTTCTTT. This sequence encodes CASGPANTEAFF.

The chain is built from TRBV18 and TRBJ1-5, with D perhaps TRBD1 (6 bases). Trimming stripped 4 bases from V and 4 bases from J, with 23 bases between. CDR3 size: 18 residues. Germline V gene data show CDR1 as KGHSH and CDR2 as LQKENI. CDR3 sequence reads: CASSQGWGLDGSNQPQHF. The CDR3 DNA reads TGTGCCAGCTCACAAGGATGGGGGCTGGACGGTTCAAATCAGCCCCAGCATTTT.

As DNA, the CDR3 is TGTGCCAGCAGCTTGACCCTAGATGATTTCACAGATACGCAGTATTTT. This encodes CASSLTLDDFTDTQYF. The genes are TRBV5-6 and TRBJ2-3; D gene uncertain. The CDR3 extends over 16 amino acids. The V and J ends lost 1 base and 2 bases respectively, with 14 bases between them. Germline V gene data show CDR1 as SGHDT and CDR2 as YYEEEE.

The chain has TRBV9 and TRBJ2-1; 7 nucleotides agree with TRBD2. CDR1 and CDR2 from the germline V gene are SGDLS and YYNGEE. V was clipped by 1 base and J by 7 bases; unmatched bases: 11. CDR3 length: 16 residues. The chain's CDR3 is CASSVSGGRLDNEQFF. CDR3 sequence (DNA): TGTGCCAGCAGCGTATCCGGGGGGAGGCTAGATAATGAGCAGTTCTTC.